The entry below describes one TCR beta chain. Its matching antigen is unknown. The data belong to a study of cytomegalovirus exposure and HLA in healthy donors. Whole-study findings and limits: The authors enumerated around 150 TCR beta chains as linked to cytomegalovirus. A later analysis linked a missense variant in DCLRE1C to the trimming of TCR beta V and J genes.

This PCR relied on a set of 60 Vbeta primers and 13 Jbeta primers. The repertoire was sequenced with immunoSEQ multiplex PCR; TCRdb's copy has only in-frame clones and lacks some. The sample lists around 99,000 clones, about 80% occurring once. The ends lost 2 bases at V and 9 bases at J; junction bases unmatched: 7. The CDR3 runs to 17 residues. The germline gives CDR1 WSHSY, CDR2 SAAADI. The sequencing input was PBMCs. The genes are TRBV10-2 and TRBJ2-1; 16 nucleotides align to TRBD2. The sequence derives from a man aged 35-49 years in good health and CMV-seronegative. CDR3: CASSELPGLAGGSEQFF. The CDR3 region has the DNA TGCGCCAGCAGTGAGCTCCCGGGACTAGCGGGAGGGAGTGAGCAGTTCTTC.